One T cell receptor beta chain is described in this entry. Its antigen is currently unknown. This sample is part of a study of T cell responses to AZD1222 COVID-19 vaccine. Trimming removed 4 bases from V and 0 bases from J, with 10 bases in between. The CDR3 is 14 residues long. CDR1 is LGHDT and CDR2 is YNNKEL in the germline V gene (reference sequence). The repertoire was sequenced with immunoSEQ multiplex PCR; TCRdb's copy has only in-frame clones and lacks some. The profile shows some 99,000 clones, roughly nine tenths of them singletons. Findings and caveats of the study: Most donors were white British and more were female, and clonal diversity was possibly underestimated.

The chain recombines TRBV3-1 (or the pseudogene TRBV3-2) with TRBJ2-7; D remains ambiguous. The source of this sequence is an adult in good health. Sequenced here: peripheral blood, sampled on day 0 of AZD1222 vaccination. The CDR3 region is CASSPERVSYEQYF. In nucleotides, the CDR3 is TGTGCCAGCAGCCCAGAACGCGTCTCCTACGAGCAGTACTTC.